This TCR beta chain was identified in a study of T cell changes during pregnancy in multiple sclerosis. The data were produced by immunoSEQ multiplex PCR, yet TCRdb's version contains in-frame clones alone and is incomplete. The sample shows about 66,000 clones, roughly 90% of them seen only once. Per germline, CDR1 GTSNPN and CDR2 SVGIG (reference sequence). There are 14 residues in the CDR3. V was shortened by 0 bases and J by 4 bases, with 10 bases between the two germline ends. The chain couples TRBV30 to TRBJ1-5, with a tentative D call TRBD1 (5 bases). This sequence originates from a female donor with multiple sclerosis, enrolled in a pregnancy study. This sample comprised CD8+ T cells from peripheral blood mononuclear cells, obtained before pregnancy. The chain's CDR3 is CAWSVTGTNQPQHF. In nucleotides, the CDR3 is TGTGCCTGGAGTGTTACAGGTACTAATCAGCCCCAGCATTTT.